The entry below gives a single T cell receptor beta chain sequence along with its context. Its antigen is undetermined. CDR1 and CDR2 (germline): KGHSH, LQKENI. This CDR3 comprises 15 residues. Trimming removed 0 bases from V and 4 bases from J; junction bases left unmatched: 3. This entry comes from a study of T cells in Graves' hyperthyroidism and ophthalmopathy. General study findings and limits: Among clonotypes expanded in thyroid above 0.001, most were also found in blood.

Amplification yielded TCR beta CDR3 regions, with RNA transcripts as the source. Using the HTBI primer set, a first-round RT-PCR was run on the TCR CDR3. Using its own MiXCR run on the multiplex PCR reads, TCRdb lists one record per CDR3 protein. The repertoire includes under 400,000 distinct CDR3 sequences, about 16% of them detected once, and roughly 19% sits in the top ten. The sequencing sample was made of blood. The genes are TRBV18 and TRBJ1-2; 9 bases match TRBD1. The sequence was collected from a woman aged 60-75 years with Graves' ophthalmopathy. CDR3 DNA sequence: TGTGCCAGCTCACCACCGTCGACAGGGGGCTATGGCTACACCTTC. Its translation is CASSPPSTGGYGYTF.